These 22 T cell receptor beta chains share one sample of origin, sequenced in a study of cytomegalovirus exposure and HLA in healthy donors. Sequencing used immunoSEQ multiplex PCR; TCRdb keeps in-frame clones, though not all of them. Of under 400,000 clones listed, roughly 89% are singletons. The sample was PBMCs. These receptors came from a woman younger than 30 in good health and CMV-seronegative.

The rearrangement links TRBV7-3 to TRBJ2-3, with TRBD1 identical over 7 bases. Germline lookup yields CDR1 SGHTA and CDR2 FQGTGA. The CDR3 is 16 amino acids. The V segment lost 2 bases and the J segment 1 base; nucleotides outside the gene matches: 6. CDR3 residues: CASSLQGVLGTDTQYF. The CDR3 DNA reads as TGTGCCAGCAGCTTACAGGGGGTATTGGGCACAGATACGCAGTATTTT.

The chain uses TRBV7-8 and TRBJ2-7, with TRBD1 matching over 7 bases. Trimming removed 5 bases from V and 0 bases from J; junction bases left unmatched: 4. Germline V gene lookup returns CDR1 SGHVS and CDR2 FQNEAQ. The length of the CDR3 is 14 residues. The CDR3 DNA reads TGTGCCAGCAGCCCACAGGGGAACTCCTACGAGCAGTACTTC. It encodes CASSPQGNSYEQYF.

The chain links TRBV6-6 to TRBJ1-6; 10 bases are a match to TRBD1. The V gene's germline CDR1 is MNHNY and CDR2 SVGAGI (reference sequence). This CDR3 has 16 amino acids. The CDR3 sequence: CATEKRQGANNSPLHF. DNA for the CDR3: TGTGCAACCGAAAAAAGACAGGGGGCAAATAATTCACCCCTCCACTTT.

The chain combines TRBV7-3 with TRBJ2-1; weak D call: TRBD2 (6 bases). Trimming removed 5 bases at V and 2 bases at J, with 16 bases between. This CDR3 region has 16 residues. Germline CDR1 SGHTA, CDR2 FQGTGA. In DNA, the CDR3 is TGTGCCAGCAGCGGGGGGACTTCCACAACCTACAATGAGCAGTTCTTC. Its translation: CASSGGTSTTYNEQFF.

The chain recombines TRBV28 with TRBJ1-5, with 7 nucleotides matching TRBD1. The germline CDR1 and CDR2 sequences are MDHEN and SYDVKM. J gave up 7 bases and V 2 bases, and 5 bases lay outside the gene matches. The CDR3 spans 14 residues. The CDR3, as DNA: TGTGCCAGCAGTTTAAGAGGGGGCGTCCAGCCCCAGCATTTT. This codes for CASSLRGGVQPQHF.

The J gene is TRBJ2-5, the V gene TRBV2, with 16 bases that match TRBD2. J was trimmed by 4 bases and V by 4 bases; bases with no gene match: 9. This CDR3 spans 18 amino acids. CDR1 and CDR2 from the germline V gene are SNHLY and FYNNEI. The CDR3 reads CASSGSPGTSGGGETQYF. The DNA for the CDR3 is TGTGCCAGCAGTGGGAGCCCCGGGACTAGCGGGGGGGGAGAGACCCAGTACTTC.

On this clone: Other DNA sequences from this sample encode an identical CDR3 as well. V usage is TRBV6-5 and J usage is TRBJ2-1; tentative D call: TRBD1 (6 bases). The CDR3 is 13 amino acids. The germline V gene encodes CDR1 MNHEY and CDR2 SVGAGI. Trimming pared 8 bases from V and 0 bases from J, leaving 8 bases between. The CDR3 region is CASGGSSYNEQFF. The CDR3 DNA sequence: TGTGCCAGCGGGGGCAGCTCCTACAATGAGCAGTTCTTC.

V gene TRBV10-1 combines with J gene TRBJ2-1; TRBD2 agrees at 10 bases. Germline V gene lookup returns CDR1 WNHNN and CDR2 SYGVQD (reference sequence). The CDR3 is 16 amino acids. V shed 3 bases and J 5 bases; nucleotides not matched to a gene: 7. In DNA, the CDR3 is TGCGCCAGCAGTGATCTAGCGGGAGTCGGGAACAATGAGCAGTTCTTC. This gives the protein CASSDLAGVGNNEQFF.

This clone showed up just once. The chain employs TRBV6-6 and TRBJ2-2, with 10 bases matching TRBD2. Trimming removed 5 bases from V and 4 bases from J; junction bases left unmatched: 4. Germline V CDR1 and CDR2: MNHNY, SVGAGI (reference sequence). The CDR3 consists of 15 residues. CDR3 nucleotides: TGTGCCAGCAGTCCTCGGACTAGCGGCACCGGGGAGCTGTTTTTT. Its protein is CASSPRTSGTGELFF.

The chain links TRBV28 to TRBJ2-1; D unclear. Trimming took off 6 bases at V and 2 bases at J, with 14 bases between the two ends. CDR1 MDHEN and CDR2 SYDVKM come from the germline V gene. The CDR3 runs to 15 residues. CDR3 region: CASSSPRDPYNEQFF. The CDR3 DNA sequence: TGTGCCAGCAGCTCTCCCCGAGATCCCTACAATGAGCAGTTCTTC.

The V gene is TRBV5-6, the J gene TRBJ1-3; 8 nucleotides match TRBD1. Losses at the gene ends were 0 bases for V and 3 bases for J; bases not matched to a gene: 5. Germline assignment: CDR1 SGHDT and CDR2 YYEEEE. This CDR3 has 16 amino acids. The CDR3: CASSLAAGGDGNTIYF. The DNA for the CDR3 is TGTGCCAGCAGCTTGGCTGCAGGGGGCGATGGAAACACCATATATTTT.

There are a few counts of this clone. The chain couples TRBV2 to TRBJ1-1; 7 nucleotides agree with TRBD1. CDR1 is SNHLY and CDR2 is FYNNEI in the germline V gene. V dropped 11 bases and J dropped 1; count of bases not matched to a gene: 7. CDR3 length: 13 amino acids. CDR3 nucleotides: TGTGCCGCATGGGACAGAAAGAACACTGAAGCTTTCTTT. Amino acids: CAAWDRKNTEAFF.

The chain uses TRBV20-1 and TRBJ2-1, with a possible D match to TRBD2 (5 bases). CDR1 DFQATT and CDR2 SNEGSKA come from the germline V gene (reference sequence). V was pared by 5 bases and J by 10 bases, with 12 bases between. The CDR3 is 11 amino acids. The CDR3: CSALGLKEQFF. DNA for the CDR3: TGCAGTGCTCTAGGACTGAAAGAGCAGTTCTTC.

This sequence joins TRBV6-5 and TRBJ2-5; D is perhaps TRBD2 (6 bases). This CDR3 region has 14 residues. Germline CDR1 is MNHEY and CDR2 is SVGAGI. Trimming took off 5 bases at V and 3 bases at J, with 13 bases between the two ends. The CDR3 sequence: CASSPTRYKETQYF. CDR3 bases: TGTGCCAGCAGTCCGACTAGATATAAAGAGACCCAGTACTTC.

The chain links TRBV9 to TRBJ2-5; 9 positions match TRBD1. In germline, CDR1 is SGDLS, CDR2 YYNGEE. The length of the CDR3 is 14 residues. The V and J ends lost 4 bases and 5 bases, in that order; junction bases with no gene match: 6. The DNA of the CDR3 is TGTGCCAGCAGCTCCCGGACAGGGGTTGAGACCCAGTACTTC. It codes for CASSSRTGVETQYF.

V is TRBV6-6 and J is TRBJ2-2; the match to TRBD2 covers 14 bases. The CDR3 totals 15 residues. Per the germline V gene, CDR1 is MNHNY and CDR2 is SVGAGI (reference sequence). V was pared by 5 bases and J by 6 bases, with 2 bases of the junction left unmatched. As DNA, the CDR3 is TGTGCCAGCAGTCGGACTAGCGGGAGGTCCGGGGAGCTGTTTTTT. This encodes CASSRTSGRSGELFF.

This clone was detected once. The same CDR3 can be traced to other DNA sequences in this sample. The rearrangement uses TRBV5-1 and TRBJ2-7, with D possibly matching TRBD2 (5 bases). This CDR3 is 15 amino acids long. Germline CDR1 and CDR2: SGHRS and YFSETQ. V gave up 0 bases and J gave up 0 bases, with 10 bases separating them. DNA of the CDR3: TGCGCCAGCAGCTTGGGCGGAGGAAGCTCCTACGAGCAGTACTTC. Its protein is CASSLGGGSSYEQYF.

The rearrangement joins TRBV28 to TRBJ2-5; 7 bases align to TRBD2. J gave up 1 base and V 2 bases, and 4 bases lay outside the gene matches. Germline values: CDR1 MDHEN, CDR2 SYDVKM. This CDR3 is built from 15 residues. The chain's CDR3 is CASSLLSGIQETQYF. The DNA for the CDR3 is TGTGCCAGCAGTTTACTAAGCGGGATCCAAGAGACCCAGTACTTC.

About this clone: This CDR3 is also generated by other DNA sequences in the sample. The CDR3 here is CASSLAANTGELFF. DNA for the CDR3: TGCGCCAGCAGCTTGGCCGCGAACACCGGGGAGCTGTTTTTT. The rearrangement uses TRBV5-1 and TRBJ2-2; D unresolved. This CDR3 contains 14 residues. Per germline, CDR1 SGHRS and CDR2 YFSETQ. The V end lost 0 bases, the J end lost 0 bases, and 3 bases lay between the germline ends.

The chain has TRBV18 and TRBJ1-4; possible D gene TRBD1, 6 bases. The CDR3 has 15 residues. Trimming shortened V by 3 bases and J by 8 bases, and 16 bases separated the two germline ends. CDR1 is KGHSH, CDR2 LQKENI, per germline. DNA of the CDR3: TGTGCCAGCTCACCGGGGCAGGGGCCAACGGAAAAACTGTTTTTT. Protein: CASSPGQGPTEKLFF.

V and J are TRBV29-1 and TRBJ2-7; 8 bases are a match to TRBD1. CDR3 length equals 14 residues. V was clipped by 4 bases and J by 2 bases; unmatched bases: 7. The germline V gene encodes CDR1 SQVTM and CDR2 ANQGSEA. The CDR3 reads CSVAEGRGPYEQYF. Here the CDR3 DNA reads TGCAGCGTTGCTGAGGGCAGGGGGCCCTACGAGCAGTACTTC.

The V call is TRBV2, the J call TRBJ1-2; the match to TRBD1 covers 8 bases. Germline V gives CDR1 SNHLY, CDR2 FYNNEI. The V gene end was trimmed by 8 bases and the J gene end by 3 bases; junction bases not matched to a gene: 8. The CDR3 loop spans 14 amino acids. DNA for the CDR3: TGTGCCAGCGGTATAGACAGGGGCGACTATGGCTACACCTTC. Translating it yields CASGIDRGDYGYTF.